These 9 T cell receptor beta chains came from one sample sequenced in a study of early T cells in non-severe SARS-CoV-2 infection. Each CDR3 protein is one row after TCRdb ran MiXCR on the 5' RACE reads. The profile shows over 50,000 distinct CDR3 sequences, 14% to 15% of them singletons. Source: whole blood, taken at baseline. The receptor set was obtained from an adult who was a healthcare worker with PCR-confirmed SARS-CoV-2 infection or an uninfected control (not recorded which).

The CDR3 sequence: CASTKRAGSSYNEQFF. The CDR3 DNA reads TGTGCCAGCACCAAGAGAGCGGGTAGCTCCTACAATGAGCAGTTCTTC. The V call is TRBV7-9, the J call TRBJ2-1, with D possibly matching TRBD2 (6 bases). The CDR3 is made up of 16 amino acids. Trimming cost V 7 bases and J 0 bases, with 16 bases left between them. Germline CDR1 SEHNR, CDR2 FQNEAQ (reference sequence).

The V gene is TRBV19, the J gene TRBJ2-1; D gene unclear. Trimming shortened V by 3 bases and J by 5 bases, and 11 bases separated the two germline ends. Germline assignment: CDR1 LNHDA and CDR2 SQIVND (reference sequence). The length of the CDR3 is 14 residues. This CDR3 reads CASSIQLPNNEQFF. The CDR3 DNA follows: TGTGCCAGTAGTATTCAGCTACCGAACAATGAGCAGTTCTTC. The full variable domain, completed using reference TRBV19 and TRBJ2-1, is DGGITQSPKYLFRKEGQNVTLSCEQNLNHDAMYWYRQDPGQGLRLIYYSQIVNDFQKGDIAEGYSVSREKKESFPLTVTSAQKNPTAFYLCASSIQLPNNEQFFGPGTRLTVL.

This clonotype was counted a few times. CDR3 residues: CASRTSGDYEQYF. The CDR3 DNA sequence: TGTGCCAGTAGGACTAGCGGGGACTACGAGCAGTACTTC. The chain combines TRBV5-4 with TRBJ2-7; 12 bases line up with TRBD2. CDR3 length equals 13 residues. Unmatched junction bases numbered 3, after V lost 8 bases and J lost 3 bases. Per germline, CDR1 SGHNT and CDR2 YYREEE (reference sequence).

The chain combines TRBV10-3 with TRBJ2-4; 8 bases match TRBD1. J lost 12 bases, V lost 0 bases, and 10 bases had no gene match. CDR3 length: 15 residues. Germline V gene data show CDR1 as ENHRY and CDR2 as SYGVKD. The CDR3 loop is CAISESVGQGMNQYF. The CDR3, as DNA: TGTGCCATCAGTGAGTCGGTAGGACAGGGAATGAATCAGTACTTC.

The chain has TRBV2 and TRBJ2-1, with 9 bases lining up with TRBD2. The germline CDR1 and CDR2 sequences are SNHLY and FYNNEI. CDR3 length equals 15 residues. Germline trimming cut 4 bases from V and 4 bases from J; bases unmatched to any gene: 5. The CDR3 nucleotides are TGTGCCAGCAGTGCTGAGCGGGGGGAGTACAATGAGCAGTTCTTC. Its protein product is CASSAERGEYNEQFF.

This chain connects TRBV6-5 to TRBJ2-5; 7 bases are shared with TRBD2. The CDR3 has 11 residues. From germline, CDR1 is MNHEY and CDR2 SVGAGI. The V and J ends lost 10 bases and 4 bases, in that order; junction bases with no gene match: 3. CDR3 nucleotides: TGTGCCACCAGGGAGGGAGAGACCCAGTACTTC. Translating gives CATREGETQYF.

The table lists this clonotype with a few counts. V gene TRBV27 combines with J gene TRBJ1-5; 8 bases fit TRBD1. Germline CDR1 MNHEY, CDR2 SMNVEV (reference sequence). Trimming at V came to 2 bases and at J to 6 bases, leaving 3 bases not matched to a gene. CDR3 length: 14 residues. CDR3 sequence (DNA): TGTGCCAGCAGTTTAGCAGGGGGCGGTCAGCCCCAGCATTTT. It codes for CASSLAGGGQPQHF.

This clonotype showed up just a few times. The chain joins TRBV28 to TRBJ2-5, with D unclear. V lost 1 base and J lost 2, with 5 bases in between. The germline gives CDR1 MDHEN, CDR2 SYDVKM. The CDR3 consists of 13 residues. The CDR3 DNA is TGTGCCAGCAGTTTATTCTATCAAGAGACCCAGTACTTC. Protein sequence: CASSLFYQETQYF. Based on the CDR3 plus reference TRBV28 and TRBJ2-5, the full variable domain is DVKVTQSSRYLVKRTGEKVFLECVQDMDHENMFWYRQDPGLGLRLIYFSYDVKMKEKGDIPEGYSVSREKKERFSLILESASTNQTSMYLCASSLFYQETQYFGPGTRLLVL.

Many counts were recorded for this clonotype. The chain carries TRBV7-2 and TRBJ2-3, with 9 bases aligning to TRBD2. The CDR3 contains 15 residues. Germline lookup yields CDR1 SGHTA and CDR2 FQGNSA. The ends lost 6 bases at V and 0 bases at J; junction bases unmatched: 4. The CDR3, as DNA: TGTGCCAGCAGTAAGCGGGAGGCTAGCACAGATACGCAGTATTTT. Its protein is CASSKREASTDTQYF.